This TCR beta chain derives from a study of PD-L1 blockade in urothelial cancer. Study details: Samples of blood were analyzed 3 weeks (second dose) and 6 weeks after treatment start. Counts from blood samples showed a median of roughly 150,000 T cells.

Synthetic TCR analog templates were spiked into all PCRs individually. Sequencing was performed with immunoSEQ multiplex PCR; in TCRdb, only in-frame clones are kept and a portion is missing. The repertoire holds 50,000 to 75,000 clones, with around four fifths as singletons. V was cut by 1 base and J by 8 bases, with 18 bases left in between. The CDR3 is 16 residues long. CDR1 and CDR2 (germline): SGHDN, FVKESK. Time point of the sample: pretreatment peripheral blood. Patient disease was locally advanced or metastatic urothelial carcinoma. This rearrangement joins TRBV14 to TRBJ2-1, with a weak D call TRBD2 (5 bases). The receptor was isolated from a man aged 65 to 79 with urothelial cancer. The material sequenced was PBMCs, taken around atezolizumab (anti-PD-L1) treatment. Written as DNA, the CDR3 is TGTGCCAGCAGCCAAGGTAACGTCATAAGCGGCGATGAGCAGTTCTTC. Translating gives CASSQGNVISGDEQFF.